These T cell receptor beta chains were read from a single sample in a study of CD8 T cells in Susac syndrome. TCRdb re-called the immunoSEQ multiplex PCR reads with MiXCR, one entry per CDR3 protein. The data hold under 200,000 distinct CDR3 sequences, with 90% to 95% observed a single time. Sequenced: CD4+ T cells from PBMCs. The receptor source for this set is a human donor with Susac syndrome. The conserved cysteine and the conserved F or W are not part of the CDR3 here. The listing skips clone size in some rows; elsewhere it reads once, few, many or a size class.

>few|TRBJ1-2|TRBV7-9
ASSLDLGANYGYT
>NA|TRBJ2-2|TRBV15
ATTPSDRPLNTGELF
>NA|TRBJ2-5|TRBV18
ASSPRPSAGGETQY
>NA|TRBJ2-2|TRBV29-1
SVEFPTSYTGELF
>NA|TRBJ1-1|TRBV4-2
ASSQPTGDTEAF
>NA|TRBJ1-1|TRBV7-3
ASSLHTNTEAF
>NA|TRBJ1-5|TRBV12-3/TRBV12-4
ASSSMQGPQH
>NA|TRBJ1-1|TRBV12-3/TRBV12-4
ASSLVAGRAF
>once|TRBJ2-1|TRBV29-1
SVVQGYNEQF
>once|TRBJ2-3|TRBV2
ASSDKRATDTQY
>few|TRBJ1-1|TRBV29-1
SVGGLNTEAF
>NA|TRBJ2-7|TRBV20-1
SASPSGGAYEQY
>NA|TRBJ2-1|TRBV29-1
SVQGATVYNEQF
>NA|TRBJ2-5|TRBV7-9
ASSIQTRGGAETQY
>NA|TRBJ2-1|TRBV6-5
ASSSRGSGGLSSYNEQF
>NA|TRBJ2-5|TRBV29-1
SVEEGGAQETQY
>NA|TRBJ2-1|TRBV7-9
ASSLEGDRGYNEQF
>NA|TRBJ1-6|TRBV15
ATSSRDSQGPLH
>once|TRBJ2-5|TRBV9
ASSVSTGGETQY
>NA|TRBJ2-3|TRBV29-1
SVLDYSRTDTQY
>once|TRBJ1-1|TRBV18
ASSADSSSDTEAF
>NA|TRBJ2-5|TRBV5-6
ASSPVQRETQY
>NA|TRBJ1-5|TRBV27
ASSFAGAGNQPQH
>NA|TRBJ1-4|TRBV5-4
ASSTGDRGNEKLF
>NA|TRBJ2-7|TRBV12-3/TRBV12-4
ASSLYSLNYEQY
>NA|TRBJ2-5|TRBV20-1
SASGGQETQY